Sequencing of this T cell receptor beta chain was carried out in a study of shared clonotypes between healthy human individuals. Authors' analysis steps: In the immunoSEQ data, sequences were junction-only and lacked quality scores, so filtering differed. Clones were sequenced by immunoSEQ multiplex PCR, and TCRdb holds only the in-frame ones, with some missing. V and J calls and clone size are as listed in that table; D and trimming were resolved from the DNA. The data contain roughly 2.4 million clones, around 95% of them singletons. V was pared by 2 bases and J by 0 bases, with 17 bases between. Germline V gives CDR1 MGHRA, CDR2 YSYEKL. The CDR3 extends over 17 amino acids. Study-wide points: When compared with the clonotypes that were shared by all four sorted-subset donors, the non-shared clonotypes turned out to have lower generation probabilities.

Comments on this clone: Its specificity is unknown.

This chain links TRBV4-1 with TRBJ2-7, with D maybe TRBD1 (6 bases). Sequenced: naive CD4+ T cells sorted from blood. Specified subset: CD45RA+ positively selected. This receptor was identified in a man between 18 and 29 years old in good health. The CDR3 reads CASSQPTGQRSSYEQYF. As DNA, the CDR3 is TGCGCCAGCAGCCAACCTACAGGACAGAGAAGCTCCTACGAGCAGTACTTC.